One T cell receptor beta chain is described in this entry. This clone was recorded once. Its recognized antigen is unknown. It has no much larger one-base neighbor in the sample; base qualities were not kept. The CDR3 has 16 amino acids, counting the end cysteine and phenylalanine. This entry keeps only the CDR3 DNA: 48 bases, framed from base 1. The germline V gene provides CDR1 ENHRY and CDR2 SYGVKD. Trimming accounts for 9 bases at V and 5 bases at J, while the number of junction bases matched to no gene is 6. The data were taken from a study of blood T cell repertoires in COVID-19 (dated by TCRdb to about 2020). Regarding the research as a whole: Samples from collaborators originated in the United States, Italy and Spain and spanned both the acute and convalescent phases of COVID-19. The prospective study material was composed of cDNA or gDNA derived from T cells, B-cell-depleted T cells, or PBMCs. Deeply sampled blood TCRbeta repertoires from subjects exposed to, actively infected with, or recovered from COVID-19 were included in the dataset. HLA class I and class II types, where available, came from metadata supplied by the sample provider rather than from assay-based typing. A freely available public database, intended as a resource for researchers studying the immune response to SARS-CoV-2, is where the repertoires were released. The sample metadata nearly always contained a de-identified subject ID, COVID-19 status, age in years and sex. The samples were drawn from the first 160 participants of the ongoing ImmuneRACE study and from more than 1,000 subjects provided by 6 global collaborators.

TCRbeta CDR3 regions were amplified from genomic DNA using the immunoSEQ Assay, a bias-controlled multiplex PCR. On the authors' methods: The number of nucleated cells in each sample was estimated from the amplification of reference gene primers within the assay. Sequence reads were collapsed and filtered to measure the absolute abundance of every unique TCRbeta CDR3 rearrangement. For each sample, productive Simpson clonality was calculated as the square root of Simpson's diversity index over productive rearrangements. This is the immuneACCESS table as TCRdb keeps it, with only in-frame sequences that have V and J called. A part of the clones is gone; compared with another copy, unresolved V genes explain less than half, and the rest is unexplained. V, J and clone size were drawn from that table, and D and trimming were deduced from the DNA. The sample table holds 300,000 to 350,000 clones, of which around 91% were seen once. Over 3.5% of the sample belongs to the ten largest clones.

Participants in the prospective study were enrolled through a virtual design, were aged roughly 18 to 100 years, and lived in about two dozen United States geographic areas. Cohort assignment in the prospective study relied on participant-reported clinical history from a screening survey and a study questionnaire. Each participant in the prospective study had whole blood, serum and a nasopharyngeal or oropharyngeal swab collected by mobile phlebotomists. Prospective study participants could optionally give additional blood draws and questionnaires over a 2-month period. Prospective study blood samples were shipped either frozen or at room temperature before DNA extraction. Beyond this particular receptor, the publication reports: How much clinical and demographic metadata was included differed by source and by participant, and the metadata was provided uncurated.

The chain is assembled from TRBV10-3 and TRBJ2-2; a stretch of 16 junction bases matches TRBD2. This sequence was found in a woman younger than 35 with acute COVID-19. Source material: PBMCs or T cells enriched from blood (not recorded which). The sequenced DNA: TGTGCCATTTCCCAGGGACTAGCGGGAGGGACCGGGGAGCTGTTTTTT. Protein translation: CAISQGLAGGTGELFF.